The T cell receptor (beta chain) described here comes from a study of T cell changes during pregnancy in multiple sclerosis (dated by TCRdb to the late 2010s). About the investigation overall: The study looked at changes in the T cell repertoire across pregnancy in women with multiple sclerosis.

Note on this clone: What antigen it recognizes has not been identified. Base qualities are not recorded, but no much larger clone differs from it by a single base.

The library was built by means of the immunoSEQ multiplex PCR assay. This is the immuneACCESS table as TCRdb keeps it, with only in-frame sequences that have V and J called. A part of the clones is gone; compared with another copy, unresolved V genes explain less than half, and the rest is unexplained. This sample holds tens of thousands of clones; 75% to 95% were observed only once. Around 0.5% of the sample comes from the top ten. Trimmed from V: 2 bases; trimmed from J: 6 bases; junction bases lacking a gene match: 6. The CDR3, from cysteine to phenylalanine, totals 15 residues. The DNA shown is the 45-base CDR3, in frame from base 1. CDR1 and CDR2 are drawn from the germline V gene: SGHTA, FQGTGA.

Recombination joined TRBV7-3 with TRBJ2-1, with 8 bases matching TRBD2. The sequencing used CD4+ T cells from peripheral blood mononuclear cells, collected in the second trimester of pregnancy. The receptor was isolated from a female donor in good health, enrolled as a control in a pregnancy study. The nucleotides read TGTGCCAGCAGCTTAGGGACGGGGGGGGCCAATGAGCAGTTCTTC. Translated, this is CASSLGTGGANEQFF.